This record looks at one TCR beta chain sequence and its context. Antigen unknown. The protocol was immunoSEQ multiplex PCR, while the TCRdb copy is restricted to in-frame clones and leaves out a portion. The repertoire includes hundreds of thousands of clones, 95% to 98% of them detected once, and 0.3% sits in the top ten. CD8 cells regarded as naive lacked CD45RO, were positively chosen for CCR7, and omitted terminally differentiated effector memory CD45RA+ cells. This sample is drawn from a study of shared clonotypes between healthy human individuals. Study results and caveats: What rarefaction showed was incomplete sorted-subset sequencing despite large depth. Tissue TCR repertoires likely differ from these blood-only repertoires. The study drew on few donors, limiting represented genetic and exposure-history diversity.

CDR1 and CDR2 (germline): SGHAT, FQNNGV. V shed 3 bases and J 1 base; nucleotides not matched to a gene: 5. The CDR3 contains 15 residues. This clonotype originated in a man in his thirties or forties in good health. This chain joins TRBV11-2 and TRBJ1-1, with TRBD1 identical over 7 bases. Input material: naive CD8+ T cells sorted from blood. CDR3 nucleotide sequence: TGTGCCAGCAGCTTGGACAGGTGGGGGAACACTGAAGCTTTCTTT. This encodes CASSLDRWGNTEAFF.